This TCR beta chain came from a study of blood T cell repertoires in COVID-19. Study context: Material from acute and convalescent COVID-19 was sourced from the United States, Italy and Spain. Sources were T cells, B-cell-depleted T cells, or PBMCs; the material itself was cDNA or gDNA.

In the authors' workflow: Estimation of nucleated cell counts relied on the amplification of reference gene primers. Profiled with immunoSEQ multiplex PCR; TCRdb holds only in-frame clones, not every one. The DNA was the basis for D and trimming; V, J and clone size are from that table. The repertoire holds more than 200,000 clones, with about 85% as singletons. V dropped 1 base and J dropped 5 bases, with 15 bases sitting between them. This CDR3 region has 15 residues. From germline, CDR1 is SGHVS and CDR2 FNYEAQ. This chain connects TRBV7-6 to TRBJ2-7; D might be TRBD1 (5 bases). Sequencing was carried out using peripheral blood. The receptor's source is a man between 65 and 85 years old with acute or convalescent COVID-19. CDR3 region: CASSLGLRRANEQYF. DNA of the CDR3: TGTGCCAGCAGCTTAGGATTACGCAGGGCCAACGAGCAGTACTTC.